Described below is a single TCR beta chain sequence and its context. This entry comes from a study of blood T cell repertoires in COVID-19. Germline V lookup: CDR1 SGHNT, CDR2 YENEEA. CDR3 length equals 14 residues. Deletions cut 1 base from V and 1 base from J, with 7 bases between. Authors' processing steps: Nucleated cell number was recorded as an estimate derived from reference gene primer amplification. The method was immunoSEQ multiplex PCR; TCRdb's version includes in-frame clones alone and lacks a portion of them. D and trimming were read from the DNA, whereas the V and J calls and clone size are those reported in that table. This table has just over 95,000 clones, approximately 80% appearing once.

The source of this sequence is a man aged 60-69 years with acute or convalescent COVID-19. The chain is built from TRBV11-3 and TRBJ2-5; D ambiguous. The sample comprised peripheral blood. The CDR3 here is CASSLGAAQETQYF. CDR3 nucleotide sequence: TGTGCCAGCAGCTTAGGGGCAGCCCAAGAGACCCAGTACTTC.